Following are 30 T cell receptor beta chains from one sample sequenced in a study of T cell changes during pregnancy in multiple sclerosis. TCRdb's table, derived via immunoSEQ multiplex PCR, lists solely in-frame clones and lacks some. The sample comprises tens of thousands of clones, more than 90% of which are singletons, and roughly 3.2% rests with the top ten. The sequencing here drew on CD8+ T cells from peripheral blood mononuclear cells, taken before pregnancy. The origin of the receptors is a female donor with multiple sclerosis, enrolled in a pregnancy study.

This chain connects TRBV29-1 to TRBJ1-1; D unclear. Between the trimmed V and J ends, which lost 2 bases and 0 bases, there was a span of 13 bases. Germline V lookup: CDR1 SQVTM, CDR2 ANQGSEA. This CDR3 has 15 residues. The CDR3 nucleotides read TGCAGCGTTGAACCGGCAGAGGGATTGAACACTGAAGCTTTCTTT. It specifies CSVEPAEGLNTEAFF.

This chain links TRBV27 with TRBJ1-1; 8 positions match TRBD1. V was clipped by 10 bases and J by 8 bases; unmatched bases: 12. From germline, CDR1 is MNHEY and CDR2 SMNVEV (reference sequence). The length of the CDR3 is 13 residues. The CDR3 DNA is TGTGCCACTATGACAGGGGATTATAGAGAAGCTTTCTTT. Amino acids: CATMTGDYREAFF.

This chain uses TRBV18 with TRBJ2-5; D gene ambiguous. The CDR3 length is 14 residues. The germline V gene encodes CDR1 KGHSH and CDR2 LQKENI. Deletions cut 1 base from V and 4 bases from J, with 10 bases between. For the CDR3, the DNA is TGTGCCAGCTCACCACGGGCCTTAGGAGAGACCCAGTACTTC. It yields the protein CASSPRALGETQYF.

V and J are TRBV27 and TRBJ2-3, with 10 positions matching TRBD2. This CDR3 has 16 residues. V was clipped by 6 bases and J by 1 base; unmatched bases: 7. Per germline, CDR1 MNHEY and CDR2 SMNVEV (reference sequence). In nucleotides, the CDR3 is TGTGCCAGCAGCCCTAGCGGGGGCCAACGCACAGATACGCAGTATTTT. It yields the protein CASSPSGGQRTDTQYF.

V is TRBV4-1 and J is TRBJ2-2, with D possibly matching TRBD1 (6 bases). This CDR3 is 18 amino acids long. The germline V gene encodes CDR1 MGHRA and CDR2 YSYEKL. The V end was cut by 0 bases, the J end by 4 bases, with 18 bases between. This chain's CDR3 is CASSQDYGTKAFTGELFF. DNA for the CDR3: TGCGCCAGCAGCCAAGATTATGGGACAAAAGCCTTCACCGGGGAGCTGTTTTTT.

The rearrangement joins TRBV7-9 to TRBJ2-7, with D possibly TRBD1 on 5 matching bases. This CDR3 contains 13 residues. Germline values: CDR1 SEHNR, CDR2 FQNEAQ (reference sequence). Trimming left V 2 bases short and J 5 bases short, with 10 bases between. The CDR3 loop reads CASSLPQGHEQYF. CDR3 in DNA: TGTGCCAGCAGCTTACCCCAGGGCCACGAGCAGTACTTC.

The V and J genes are TRBV27 and TRBJ2-7, with 8 bases that match TRBD1. Looked up from germline, CDR1 is MNHEY and CDR2 is SMNVEV (reference sequence). There are 13 residues in the CDR3. J was trimmed by 1 base and V by 8 bases; bases with no gene match: 4. The DNA for the CDR3 is TGTGCCAGCCGACAGGGGCCATCCTACGAGCAGTACTTC. It translates to CASRQGPSYEQYF.

This rearrangement joins TRBV27 to TRBJ2-7, with TRBD2 as a possible D gene (5 bases). Per germline, CDR1 MNHEY and CDR2 SMNVEV (reference sequence). V was cut by 5 bases and J by 2 bases, with 7 bases left in between. The CDR3 is made up of 12 amino acids. CDR3 amino acids: CASSPGTYEQYF. CDR3 coding DNA: TGTGCCAGCAGTCCGGGGACCTACGAGCAGTACTTC.

There are a few counts of this clone. The chain couples TRBV27 to TRBJ2-7; TRBD1 matches at 7 bases. The trim removed 10 bases at V and 6 bases at J, leaving 9 bases unmatched. The CDR3 consists of 12 residues. The germline V gene has CDR1 MNHEY and CDR2 SMNVEV (reference sequence). This chain's CDR3 is CAISTGSGEQYF. CDR3 nucleotide sequence: TGTGCCATCTCGACAGGGTCCGGCGAGCAGTACTTC.

This rearrangement joins TRBV5-6 to TRBJ2-7; D possibly corresponds to TRBD1 (8 bases). Trimming pared 4 bases from V and 3 bases from J, leaving 23 bases between. This CDR3 spans 17 amino acids. Germline V gene data show CDR1 as SGHDT and CDR2 as YYEEEE. CDR3 nucleotides: TGTGCCAGCAGCCCGGCGGGGGCATTAGGACAGGGCTACGAGCAGTACTTC. Amino acid sequence: CASSPAGALGQGYEQYF.

The rearrangement links TRBV7-2 to TRBJ2-5; 10 nucleotides match TRBD2. The germline V gene encodes CDR1 SGHTA and CDR2 FQGNSA. With 3 bases clipped from V and 2 bases from J, the junction kept 0 bases outside the gene matches. The CDR3 length is 14 residues. The CDR3 here is CASSLTSGQETQYF. In nucleotides, the CDR3 is TGTGCCAGCAGCTTGACTAGCGGGCAAGAGACCCAGTACTTC.

V and J are TRBV9 and TRBJ2-7; TRBD1 matches 10 bases. There are 15 residues in the CDR3. The germline CDR1 and CDR2 sequences are SGDLS and YYNGEE. Trimming cost V 4 bases and J 7 bases; bases outside gene matches: 11. The CDR3 region has the DNA TGTGCCAGCAGCACCCAGGGGGGACAGGGGATTGAGCAGTACTTC. It translates to CASSTQGGQGIEQYF.

The chain couples TRBV7-9 to TRBJ2-2; D call uncertain. V was shortened by 0 bases and J by 7 bases, with 3 bases between the two germline ends. The V gene's germline CDR1 is SEHNR and CDR2 FQNEAQ (reference sequence). The CDR3 consists of 12 residues. CDR3 nucleotide sequence: TGTGCCAGCAGCTTAGCCTACGGGGAGCTGTTTTTT. It translates to CASSLAYGELFF. Full variable domain (outside the CDR3, taken from reference TRBV7-9 and TRBJ2-2): DTGVSQNPRHKITKRGQNVTFRCDPISEHNRLYWYRQTLGQGPEFLTYFQNEAQLEKSRLLSDRFSAERPKGSFSTLEIQRTEQGDSAMYLCASSLAYGELFFGEGSRLTVL.

V gene TRBV27 combines with J gene TRBJ1-1; TRBD1 is a possible D gene (6 bases). V lost 2 bases, J lost 4 bases, and 14 bases lay in between. Germline V gene sequence: CDR1 MNHEY, CDR2 SMNVEV (reference sequence). The length of the CDR3 is 15 residues. CDR3 protein: CASSLKAGVGTEAFF. The CDR3 nucleotides are TGTGCCAGCAGTTTAAAGGCAGGGGTGGGCACTGAAGCTTTCTTT.

The rearrangement joins TRBV7-3 to TRBJ1-1; 8 bases line up with TRBD1. The germline CDR1 and CDR2 sequences are SGHTA and FQGTGA. V trimming: 4 bases; J trimming: 4 bases; junction bases outside the gene matches: 8. The CDR3 extends over 15 amino acids. The DNA of the CDR3 is TGTGCCAGCAGCTCCGAACAGGGGGGAGTCACTGAAGCTTTCTTT. Translating gives CASSSEQGGVTEAFF.

V is TRBV4-3 and J is TRBJ2-7, with D tentatively TRBD1 (6 bases). V shed 2 bases and J shed 2 bases, with 10 bases lying between them. The germline gives CDR1 LGHNA, CDR2 YSLEER. The CDR3 has 14 amino acids. The CDR3 nucleotides read TGCGCCAGCAGCCAAACCAGGGGAACCTACGAGCAGTACTTC. Protein sequence: CASSQTRGTYEQYF.

The rearrangement joins TRBV11-3 to TRBJ1-5, with D possibly being TRBD1 (5 bases). The germline CDR1 and CDR2 sequences are SGHNT and YENEEA. The ends were cut back, 6 bases at V and 0 bases at J, with 15 bases in the middle. This CDR3 contains 16 residues. CDR3 loop: CASRKGHPYSNQPQHF. The CDR3 bases are TGTGCCAGCAGGAAAGGACACCCGTATAGCAATCAGCCCCAGCATTTT.

The chain uses TRBV10-3 and TRBJ2-3, with 12 bases matching TRBD2. The germline V gene encodes CDR1 ENHRY and CDR2 SYGVKD. V gave up 4 bases and J gave up 1 base; unmatched junction bases: 6. The CDR3 totals 17 residues. In DNA form, the CDR3 reads TGTGCCATCAGTGGTGGGACTAGCGGGCCCCGCACAGATACGCAGTATTTT. Protein sequence: CAISGGTSGPRTDTQYF.

The rearrangement uses TRBV4-2 and TRBJ2-7; TRBD1 might be the D (5 bases). Trimming left V 0 bases short and J 10 bases short, with 16 bases between. CDR3 length: 14 amino acids. CDR1 is LGHNA and CDR2 is YNFKEQ in the germline V gene. The CDR3 here is CASSQEKAGIDQYF. As DNA, the CDR3 is TGTGCCAGCAGCCAAGAAAAAGCAGGGATTGATCAGTACTTC.

The V call is TRBV7-6, the J call TRBJ2-1, with TRBD1 matching over 7 bases. The CDR3 covers 13 residues. Per the germline V gene, CDR1 is SGHVS and CDR2 is FNYEAQ. Trimming removed 6 bases from V and 4 bases from J; junction bases left unmatched: 3. DNA of the CDR3: TGTGCCAGCAGTCGGGACAGTTACAATGAGCAGTTCTTC. The encoded protein is CASSRDSYNEQFF.

This chain uses TRBV9 with TRBJ2-3; TRBD1 matches at 9 bases. The CDR3 runs 18 residues. Germline V gives CDR1 SGDLS, CDR2 YYNGEE. V trimming: 3 bases; J trimming: 3 bases; junction bases outside the gene matches: 14. The CDR3 DNA follows: TGTGCCAGCAGCGCTAGACCCCGGACAGGGGCGCAGACAGATACGCAGTATTTT. It is translated as CASSARPRTGAQTDTQYF.

The chain carries TRBV10-3 and TRBJ2-1; the D gene is possibly TRBD2 (5 bases). Germline CDR1 ENHRY, CDR2 SYGVKD. The CDR3 extends over 16 amino acids. V dropped 0 bases and J dropped 5 bases, with 14 bases sitting between them. CDR3 bases: TGTGCCATCAGTGAGTCGAGATCTAGCACCAACAATGAGCAGTTCTTC. Translation: CAISESRSSTNNEQFF.

J is TRBJ1-2 and V is TRBV9, with D unresolved. The CDR3 is 13 residues long. The V end was cut by 1 base, the J end by 3 bases, with 7 bases between. CDR1 is SGDLS and CDR2 is YYNGEE in the germline V gene. The CDR3 here is CASSVSGDYGYTF. Here the CDR3 DNA reads TGTGCCAGCAGCGTAAGCGGGGACTATGGCTACACCTTC.

This sequence joins TRBV19 and TRBJ2-5; the match to TRBD2 covers 7 bases. The junction had 11 bases not matched to a gene; V was cut back by 5 bases and J by 2 bases. Germline CDR1 LNHDA, CDR2 SQIVND (reference sequence). This CDR3 contains 16 residues. CDR3 amino acids: CASSLNRLAGQETQYF. For the CDR3, the DNA is TGTGCCAGTAGTCTGAATCGACTAGCAGGTCAAGAGACCCAGTACTTC.

This chain connects TRBV6-6 to TRBJ2-1; D not certain. Germline lookup yields CDR1 MNHNY and CDR2 SVGAGI (reference sequence). The length of the CDR3 is 12 residues. V was clipped by 4 bases and J by 5 bases, with 6 bases between them. The CDR3 DNA is TGTGCCAGCAGTTTCGAGAACAATGAGCAGTTCTTC. Translation: CASSFENNEQFF.

This sequence joins TRBV6-5 and TRBJ2-1; TRBD2 aligns across 8 bases. The CDR3 totals 14 residues. Trimming cost V 7 bases and J 9 bases; bases outside gene matches: 11. Germline loops: CDR1 MNHEY, CDR2 SVGAGI. CDR3 nucleotides: TGTGCCAGCAACCCCGCGGGGGGCCAGGGTGAGCAGTTCTTC. Translated: CASNPAGGQGEQFF.

The J gene is TRBJ1-1, the V gene TRBV2; TRBD1 is a possible D gene (6 bases). The CDR3 totals 11 residues. CDR1 and CDR2 from the germline V gene are SNHLY and FYNNEI. The V end was cut by 6 bases, the J end by 8 bases, with 10 bases between. CDR3 region: CASRGTSEAFF. CDR3 nucleotides: TGTGCCAGCAGAGGGACATCCGAAGCTTTCTTT. Based on the CDR3 plus reference TRBV2 and TRBJ1-1, the full variable domain is EPEVTQTPSHQVTQMGQEVILRCVPISNHLYFYWYRQILGQKVEFLVSFYNNEISEKSEIFDDQFSVERPDGSNFTLKIRSTKLEDSAMYFCASRGTSEAFFGQGTRLTVV.

This chain joins TRBV2 and TRBJ1-6; D unclear. Germline-derived CDR1 and CDR2 are SNHLY and FYNNEI. CDR3 length: 18 amino acids. V dropped 0 bases and J dropped 0 bases, with 12 bases sitting between them. The CDR3 DNA follows: TGTGCCAGCAGTGAAGCCCTTCCGAAGAGCTCCTATAATTCACCCCTCCACTTT. Amino acids: CASSEALPKSSYNSPLHF. The full variable domain, its missing parts supplied by reference TRBV2 and TRBJ1-6, is EPEVTQTPSHQVTQMGQEVILRCVPISNHLYFYWYRQILGQKVEFLVSFYNNEISEKSEIFDDQFSVERPDGSNFTLKIRSTKLEDSAMYFCASSEALPKSSYNSPLHFGNGTRLTVT.

The rearrangement uses TRBV5-8 and TRBJ1-1; TRBD1 is a possible D gene (5 bases). V lost 0 bases to trimming and J lost 4 bases, with 13 bases between them. From germline, CDR1 is SGHTS and CDR2 YDEGEE. This CDR3 is 15 amino acids long. In DNA, the CDR3 is TGTGCCAGCAGCTTGGTCGGAGGCGGGGGCACTGAAGCTTTCTTT. The encoded protein is CASSLVGGGGTEAFF.

This clone came up once. The chain is built from TRBV2 and TRBJ1-1, with D tentatively TRBD1 (6 bases). Trimming removed 7 bases from V and 6 bases from J, with 12 bases in between. This CDR3 contains 12 residues. Germline CDR1 reads SNHLY; CDR2 reads FYNNEI. This chain's CDR3 is CASTNRDPEAFF. The CDR3, as DNA: TGTGCCAGCACAAACAGGGATCCTGAAGCTTTCTTT. Drawing the rest from reference TRBV2 and TRBJ1-1, the complete variable domain is EPEVTQTPSHQVTQMGQEVILRCVPISNHLYFYWYRQILGQKVEFLVSFYNNEISEKSEIFDDQFSVERPDGSNFTLKIRSTKLEDSAMYFCASTNRDPEAFFGQGTRLTVV.